This T cell receptor beta chain was recorded in a study of blood T cell repertoires in COVID-19. Study-level background: Sites in the United States, Italy and Spain provided acute and convalescent COVID-19 samples. Nucleic acid was either cDNA or gDNA, and it came from T cells, B-cell-depleted T cells, or PBMCs.

About this clone itself: The identical CDR3 is also encoded by other nucleotide sequences in the sample.

Germline lookup yields CDR1 KGHSH and CDR2 LQKENI. The CDR3 spans 13 residues. The V gene end was trimmed by 2 bases and the J gene end by 5 bases; junction bases not matched to a gene: 1. The table came from immunoSEQ multiplex PCR; TCRdb's copy has only in-frame clones and leaves some out. The sample yields roughly 350,000 clones, 92% seen once. Participants spanned ages about 18 to 95 years and resided in 20 to 30 US areas. The V and J genes are TRBV18 and TRBJ2-7; 9 bases match TRBD1. Sequenced: PBMCs or T cells enriched from blood (not recorded which). The receptor's source is a woman in her 30s who had recovered from COVID-19. Written as DNA, the CDR3 is TGTGCCAGCTCACCAGGGACAGGGAACGAGCAGTACTTC. Amino acids: CASSPGTGNEQYF.